Listed here are 2 T cell receptor beta chains from one sample, sequenced in a study of T cell clonotyping in hematopoietic cell transplantation. Only in-frame clones appear in the TCRdb table, and some are missing; sequencing was by immunoSEQ multiplex PCR. The sample lists over 8,000 clones, around 86% occurring once. The time point: recipient sample about 28 days before transplant, after cytoreduction. The input for sequencing was peripheral blood mononuclear cells, taken before stem cell transplant. The receptors here all came from a woman between 50 and 59 years old with chronic myeloid leukemia. Some clones in this sample may be carry-over from other donors' samples.

The chain joins TRBV28 to TRBJ1-1, with D uncertain. CDR1 MDHEN and CDR2 SYDVKM come from the germline V gene. The CDR3 consists of 10 residues. V lost 8 bases to trimming and J lost 3 bases, with 4 bases between them. CDR3 in DNA: TGTGCCAGCGAGGACACTGAAGCTTTCTTT. Translated, it gives CASEDTEAFF.

The chain is built from TRBV2 and TRBJ1-5; D remains ambiguous. The V end lost 2 bases, the J end lost 5 bases, and 13 bases lay between the germline ends. Germline lookup yields CDR1 SNHLY and CDR2 FYNNEI. CDR3 length equals 15 residues. CDR3 protein: CASSERREAHQPQHF. CDR3 nucleotide sequence: TGTGCCAGCAGTGAACGTAGGGAGGCCCATCAGCCCCAGCATTTT.